Listed here are 8 T cell receptor beta chains from one sample, sequenced in a study of neurological immune-mediated disorders (dated by TCRdb to between 2019 and 2020). Library construction relied on 5' RACE. Instrument used: Illumina HiSeq 2500. Through fastp at Q25 and MiXCR, TCRdb rebuilt clones from the public reads, retaining in-frame beta chains. CDR3 protein sequences are deduplicated, and each keeps its most common genes and DNA. In all, the sample holds over 20,000 distinct CDR3 sequences, and about 10% of those were seen once. The top ten hold less than 25% of the sample. The material sequenced was PBMCs. Receptors were obtained from an older woman with HTLV-1-associated myelopathy (HAM/TSP).

In its sample, this clonotype was seen many times. This chain connects TRBV30 to TRBJ1-2; TRBD1 matches at 7 bases. V lost 5 bases, J lost 5 bases, and 2 bases stayed unmatched. Germline assignment: CDR1 GTSNPN and CDR2 SVGIG (reference sequence). This CDR3 is built from 11 residues. The CDR3 DNA reads TGTGCCTGGGGACAGGAGTATGGCTACACCTTC. It yields the protein CAWGQEYGYTF. Full variable domain (rest looked up from reference TRBV30 and TRBJ1-2): SQTIHQWPATLVQPVGSPLSLECTVEGTSNPNLYWYRQAAGRGLQLLFYSVGIGQISSEVPQNLSASRPQDRQFILSSKKLLLSDSGFYLCAWGQEYGYTFGSGTRLTVV.

The V call is TRBV5-5, the J call TRBJ2-1; D remains unclear. CDR3 size: 17 residues. From germline, CDR1 is SGHKS and CDR2 YYEKEE (reference sequence). V was cut by 0 bases and J by 9 bases, with 22 bases left in between. The CDR3 DNA is TGTGCCAGCAGCTTGGTTAGCCCGGCTGTCGTAATGGTTGAGCAGTTCTTC. This gives the protein CASSLVSPAVVMVEQFF.

Many counts were recorded for this clonotype. The chain links TRBV20-1 to TRBJ2-1; 10 nucleotides align to TRBD1. The trim removed 1 base at V and 4 bases at J, leaving 7 bases unmatched. This CDR3 is built from 16 residues. Per the germline V gene, CDR1 is DFQATT and CDR2 is SNEGSKA (reference sequence). CDR3 amino acids: CSARVVAGQGYNEQFF. The DNA of the CDR3 is TGCAGTGCTAGAGTGGTAGCGGGACAGGGGTACAATGAGCAGTTCTTC.

This clonotype was counted many times. The rearrangement uses TRBV27 and TRBJ1-2; D not resolved. There are 12 residues in the CDR3. Germline CDR1 reads MNHEY; CDR2 reads SMNVEV (reference sequence). Between the trimmed V and J ends, which lost 3 bases and 9 bases, there was a span of 11 bases. CDR3 protein: CASSFNMRSYTF. As DNA, the CDR3 is TGTGCCAGCAGTTTTAATATGAGAAGCTACACCTTC.

In this sample, this clonotype turned up many times. The chain has TRBV20-1 and TRBJ2-7, with TRBD1 as a possible D gene (6 bases). This CDR3 region has 14 residues. Germline loops: CDR1 DFQATT, CDR2 SNEGSKA (reference sequence). Trimming took 6 bases from V and 0 from J, leaving 15 bases between them. In DNA form, the CDR3 reads TGCAGTGCCTCCCGGGACATTTACTCCTACGAGCAGTACTTC. It codes for CSASRDIYSYEQYF.

Many counts were recorded for this clonotype. The chain couples TRBV7-3 to TRBJ2-1, with D hard to call. This CDR3 comprises 15 residues. CDR1 SGHTA and CDR2 FQGTGA come from the germline V gene. Trimming left V 6 bases short and J 1 base short, with 13 bases between. The CDR3 DNA is TGTGCCAGCAGTCCCGAGTGGCAATCCTACAATGAGCAGTTCTTC. Amino acid sequence: CASSPEWQSYNEQFF.

Comment on this clonotype: This may be a read error, as it is one base from a much larger clone. It is likely a read error, because the conserved phenylalanine at the end of the CDR3 is missing. The DNA is left out, because the CDR3 cannot be placed on it with certainty; the CDR3 is given as TCRdb lists it. V usage is TRBV1 and J usage is TRBJ2-1. TRBV1 is a documented pseudogene. The CDR3 sequence runs 14 residues, both termini included. CDR3 amino acids: CTSRQINSYNEQFI.

This clonotype was seen at least ten times. This chain joins TRBV18 and TRBJ2-3; D is uncertain. The CDR3 is 15 residues long. V gave up 2 bases and J gave up 1 base, with 10 bases separating them. The germline gives CDR1 KGHSH, CDR2 LQKENI. This CDR3 reads CASSPEIGGTDTQYF. The CDR3 DNA reads as TGTGCCAGCTCACCAGAAATTGGGGGCACAGATACGCAGTATTTT. The whole variable domain, remainder taken from reference TRBV18 and TRBJ2-3, is NAGVMQNPRHLVRRRGQEARLRCSPMKGHSHVYWYRQLPEEGLKFMVYLQKENIIDESGMPKERFSAEFPKEGPSILRIQQVVRGDSAAYFCASSPEIGGTDTQYFGPGTRLTVL.